The 20 T cell receptor beta chains listed next were all sequenced from one sample in a study of T cell responses to AZD1222 COVID-19 vaccine. Assay: immunoSEQ multiplex PCR; the TCRdb copy retains only in-frame clones and omits some. This table has around 130,000 clones, roughly 86% appearing once. The sequences come from peripheral blood, collected 28 days after the second AZD1222 dose. These receptors were collected from an adult who received the AZD1222 COVID-19 vaccine.

The chain couples TRBV5-1 to TRBJ1-2; TRBD1 aligns across 7 bases. CDR1 is SGHRS and CDR2 is YFSETQ in the germline V gene. V dropped 4 bases and J dropped 6; count of bases not matched to a gene: 6. The CDR3 is 13 residues long. The CDR3 here is CASSIGQADGYTF. The CDR3 nucleotides read TGCGCCAGCAGCATAGGACAGGCTGATGGCTACACCTTC.

V and J are TRBV7-9 and TRBJ2-3; 8 bases fit TRBD2. In germline, CDR1 is SEHNR, CDR2 FQNEAQ (reference sequence). The CDR3 has 17 amino acids. J was trimmed by 6 bases and V by 4 bases; bases with no gene match: 15. The CDR3 nucleotides are TGTGCCAGCAGCTCCCGACGGACTACCCGGGAGGGGGATACGCAGTATTTT. Translation gives CASSSRRTTREGDTQYF.

The genes are TRBV29-1 and TRBJ1-2; 8 bases agree with TRBD1. V gave up 6 bases and J gave up 2 bases; unmatched junction bases: 5. The length of the CDR3 is 13 residues. Germline values: CDR1 SQVTM, CDR2 ANQGSEA. Here the CDR3 reads CSVARDRNYGYTF. The DNA for the CDR3 is TGCAGCGTAGCCCGGGACAGGAACTATGGCTACACCTTC.

This chain connects TRBV7-2 to TRBJ1-2; TRBD1 is a possible D gene (5 bases). The CDR3 is 14 amino acids. CDR1 SGHTA and CDR2 FQGNSA come from the germline V gene. Trimming left V 5 bases short and J 4 bases short, with 14 bases between. CDR3 sequence: CASSPRDPGYGYTF. The DNA for the CDR3 is TGTGCCAGCAGCCCACGGGACCCTGGCTATGGCTACACCTTC.

This chain uses TRBV13 with TRBJ1-1; perhaps TRBD1 as D (6 bases). Germline assignment: CDR1 PRHDT and CDR2 FYEKMQ (reference sequence). This CDR3 is built from 15 residues. V gave up 5 bases and J gave up 3 bases, with 16 bases separating them. In nucleotides, the CDR3 is TGTGCCAGCAGCCGCGGGACAATCAAGTACACTGAAGCTTTCTTT. Translation gives CASSRGTIKYTEAFF. Together with reference TRBV13 and TRBJ1-1, the CDR3 gives the full variable domain: AAGVIQSPRHLIKEKRETATLKCYPIPRHDTVYWYQQGPGQDPQFLISFYEKMQSDKGSIPDRFSAQQFSDYHSELNMSSLELGDSALYFCASSRGTIKYTEAFFGQGTRLTVV.

V and J are TRBV5-6 and TRBJ1-3, with 9 bases identical to TRBD1. Germline V gene sequence: CDR1 SGHDT, CDR2 YYEEEE. The CDR3 loop spans 16 amino acids. V was pared by 3 bases and J by 7 bases, with 11 bases of the junction left unmatched. CDR3 protein: CASSYGQGTSWNTIYF. The CDR3 nucleotides are TGTGCCAGCAGCTATGGACAGGGGACCTCTTGGAACACCATATATTTT. Together with reference TRBV5-6 and TRBJ1-3, the CDR3 gives the full variable domain: DAGVTQSPTHLIKTRGQQVTLRCSPKSGHDTVSWYQQALGQGPQFIFQYYEEEERQRGNFPDRFSGHQFPNYSSELNVNALLLGDSALYLCASSYGQGTSWNTIYFGEGSWLTVV.

The CDR3 loop is CSARGKEWQYF. Here the CDR3 DNA reads TGCAGTGCTAGAGGCAAAGAGTGGCAGTACTTC. The chain uses TRBV20-1 and TRBJ2-7, with D unresolved. Germline V gene data show CDR1 as DFQATT and CDR2 as SNEGSKA (reference sequence). This CDR3 is 11 amino acids long. Trimming removed 1 base at V and 9 bases at J, with 10 bases between.

The J gene is TRBJ2-3, the V gene TRBV5-1; D could derive from TRBD1 or TRBD2 (5 bases each). CDR3 length equals 14 residues. CDR1 and CDR2 (germline): SGHRS, YFSETQ. V shed 0 bases and J shed 4 bases, with 9 bases lying between them. The CDR3 DNA sequence: TGCGCCAGCAGCTTGGACCGAGGGGCAGATACGCAGTATTTT. Its protein is CASSLDRGADTQYF.

The V and J genes are TRBV7-9 and TRBJ2-7, with D perhaps TRBD1 or TRBD2 (6 bases each). This CDR3 spans 17 amino acids. CDR1 SEHNR and CDR2 FQNEAQ come from the germline V gene (reference sequence). The germline V and J ends were trimmed by 5 bases and 1 base, with 21 bases remaining between them. The CDR3, as DNA: TGTGCCAGCAGCCCACCTGGAGGGGGAATTGGGTCCTACGAGCAGTACTTC. It codes for CASSPPGGGIGSYEQYF.

The CDR3, as DNA: TGTGCCAGCAGCAGAACACAATCAGGAGAACAAGAGACCCAGTACTTC. Protein: CASSRTQSGEQETQYF. The chain has TRBV11-3 and TRBJ2-5; the D is unclear. CDR1 and CDR2 (germline): SGHNT, YENEEA. Trimming stripped 5 bases from V and 2 bases from J, with 18 bases between. The CDR3 runs to 16 residues.

V usage is TRBV12-3 or TRBV12-4 and J usage is TRBJ1-5; D unclear. The CDR3 is 13 amino acids. V shed 3 bases and J shed 5 bases, with 8 bases lying between them. As DNA, the CDR3 is TGTGCCAGCAGTTTGCTCCAAGATCAGCCCCAGCATTTT. Protein sequence: CASSLLQDQPQHF.

The gene calls are TRBV5-1 and TRBJ2-1; D gene unclear. The germline V gene encodes CDR1 SGHRS and CDR2 YFSETQ. The length of the CDR3 is 15 residues. V shed 1 base and J shed 9 bases, with 17 bases lying between them. The CDR3 is CASSLSTTADGEQFF. The CDR3 nucleotides are TGCGCCAGCAGCTTGTCTACTACGGCGGATGGTGAGCAGTTCTTC.

The chain carries TRBV19 and TRBJ2-7, with 9 bases fitting TRBD1. V shed 1 base, J shed 5 bases, and the junction held 6 bases outside the gene matches. The CDR3 runs to 15 residues. Germline CDR1 LNHDA, CDR2 SQIVND (reference sequence). The CDR3 here is CASSIVGTGYDEQYF. CDR3 DNA sequence: TGTGCCAGTAGTATAGTTGGGACAGGGTACGACGAGCAGTACTTC.

By proportion, this clone is medium-sized. V and J are TRBV27 and TRBJ2-1; 7 bases are a match to TRBD2. Per germline, CDR1 MNHEY and CDR2 SMNVEV (reference sequence). V lost 7 bases, J lost 5 bases, and 5 bases stayed unmatched. The CDR3 consists of 13 residues. CDR3 sequence: CASTWGTNNEQFF. The CDR3 DNA follows: TGTGCCAGCACCTGGGGGACTAACAATGAGCAGTTCTTC.

This chain links TRBV29-1 with TRBJ2-7; 7 nucleotides agree with TRBD1. This CDR3 has 14 residues. Trimming at V came to 2 bases and at J to 2 bases, leaving 6 bases not matched to a gene. Germline values: CDR1 SQVTM, CDR2 ANQGSEA. The CDR3 loop reads CSVESGTATYEQYF. CDR3 coding DNA: TGCAGCGTTGAATCGGGGACAGCCACCTACGAGCAGTACTTC.

V is TRBV10-3 and J is TRBJ1-2, with 7 bases fitting TRBD1. Trimming cost V 6 bases and J 0 bases; bases outside gene matches: 4. Per germline, CDR1 ENHRY and CDR2 SYGVKD. CDR3 size: 14 residues. The CDR3: CAIRPGTANYGYTF. CDR3 coding DNA: TGTGCCATCAGGCCTGGGACAGCTAACTATGGCTACACCTTC.

CDR3 DNA sequence: TGCGCCAGCAGCTTACAGGGCCACCTCTCTGGGGCCAACGTCCTGACTTTC. Its protein product is CASSLQGHLSGANVLTF. The rearrangement joins TRBV5-1 to TRBJ2-6; a weak D match, TRBD1 (6 bases). Trimming pared 2 bases from V and 0 bases from J, leaving 12 bases between. This CDR3 is built from 17 residues. Per germline, CDR1 SGHRS and CDR2 YFSETQ.

Here the CDR3 reads CASSQLQGPETQYF. In DNA form, the CDR3 reads TGTGCCAGCAGCCAGTTACAGGGCCCCGAGACCCAGTACTTC. The chain links TRBV5-4 to TRBJ2-5; D may be TRBD1 (6 bases). Germline CDR1 SGHNT, CDR2 YYREEE (reference sequence). The CDR3 is 14 amino acids. V gave up 4 bases and J gave up 5 bases, with 15 bases separating them.

The chain joins TRBV5-1 to TRBJ1-3, with D possibly being TRBD1 (6 bases). CDR1 and CDR2 (germline): SGHRS, YFSETQ. The CDR3 contains 16 residues. The V gene lost 0 bases and the J gene lost 1 base, with 11 bases spanning the gap. The CDR3 loop reads CASSLVPGASGNTIYF. The CDR3 coding sequence is TGCGCCAGCAGCTTGGTGCCGGGGGCATCTGGAAACACCATATATTTT.

This clone was observed once. V and J are TRBV2 and TRBJ1-4, with 8 bases identical to TRBD1. The J segment lost 5 bases and the V segment lost 6 bases, leaving 11 bases of the junction unmatched. CDR1 is SNHLY and CDR2 is FYNNEI in the germline V gene. This CDR3 has 16 amino acids. The CDR3 loop is CASRTGTGRLNEKLFF. CDR3 nucleotide sequence: TGTGCCAGCAGGACTGGGACAGGCCGATTAAATGAAAAACTGTTTTTT.